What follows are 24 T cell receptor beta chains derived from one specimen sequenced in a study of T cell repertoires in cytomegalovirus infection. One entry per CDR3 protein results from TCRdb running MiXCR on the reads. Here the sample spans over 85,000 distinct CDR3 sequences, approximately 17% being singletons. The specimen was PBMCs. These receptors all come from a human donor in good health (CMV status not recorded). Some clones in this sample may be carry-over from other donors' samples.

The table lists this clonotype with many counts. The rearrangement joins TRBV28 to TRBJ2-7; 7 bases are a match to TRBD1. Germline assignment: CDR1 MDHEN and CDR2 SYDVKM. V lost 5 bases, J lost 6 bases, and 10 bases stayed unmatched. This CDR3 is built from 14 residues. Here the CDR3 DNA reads TGTGCCAGCAGTCCCCTTTCTGAGGGGGCCGAGCAGTACTTC. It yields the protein CASSPLSEGAEQYF.

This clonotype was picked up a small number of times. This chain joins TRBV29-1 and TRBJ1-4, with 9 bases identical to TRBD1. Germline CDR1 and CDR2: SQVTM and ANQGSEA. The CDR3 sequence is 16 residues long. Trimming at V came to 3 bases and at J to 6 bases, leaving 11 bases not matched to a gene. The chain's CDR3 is CSVEAAPGQGYEKLFF. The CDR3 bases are TGCAGCGTTGAGGCCGCACCGGGACAGGGATATGAAAAACTGTTTTTT. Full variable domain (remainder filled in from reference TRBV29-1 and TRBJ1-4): SAVISQKPSRDICQRGTSLTIQCQVDSQVTMMFWYRQQPGQSLTLIATANQGSEATYESGFVIDKFPISRPNLTFSTLTVSNMSPEDSSIYLCSVEAAPGQGYEKLFFGSGTQLSVL.

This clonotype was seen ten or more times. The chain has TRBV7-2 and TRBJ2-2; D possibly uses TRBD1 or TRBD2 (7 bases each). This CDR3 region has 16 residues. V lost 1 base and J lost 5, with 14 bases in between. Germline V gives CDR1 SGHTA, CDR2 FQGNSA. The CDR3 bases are TGTGCCAGCAGCTTAGTGAGCAGGGGGGGTACCGGGGAGCTGTTTTTT. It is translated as CASSLVSRGGTGELFF.

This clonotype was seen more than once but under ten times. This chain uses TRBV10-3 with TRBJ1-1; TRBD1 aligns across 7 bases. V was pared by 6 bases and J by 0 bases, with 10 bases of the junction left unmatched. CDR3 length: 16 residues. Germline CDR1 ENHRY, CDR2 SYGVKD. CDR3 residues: CAIRGGVTSMNTEAFF. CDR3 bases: TGTGCCATCAGAGGGGGCGTTACTTCAATGAACACTGAAGCTTTCTTT.

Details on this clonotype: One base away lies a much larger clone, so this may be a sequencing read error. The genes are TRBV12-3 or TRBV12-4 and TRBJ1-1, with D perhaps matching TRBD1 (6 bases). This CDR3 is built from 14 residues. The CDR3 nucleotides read TGTGCCAACAGTCTTAGGGGGTTGGGCACTGAAGCTTTCTTT. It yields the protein CANSLRGLGTEAFF.

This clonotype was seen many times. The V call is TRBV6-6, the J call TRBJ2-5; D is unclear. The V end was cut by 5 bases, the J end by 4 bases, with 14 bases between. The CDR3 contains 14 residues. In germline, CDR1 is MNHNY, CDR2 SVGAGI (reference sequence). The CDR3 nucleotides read TGTGCCAGCAGTCGCGGCGGCGAGCGAGAGACCCAGTACTTC. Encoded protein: CASSRGGERETQYF.

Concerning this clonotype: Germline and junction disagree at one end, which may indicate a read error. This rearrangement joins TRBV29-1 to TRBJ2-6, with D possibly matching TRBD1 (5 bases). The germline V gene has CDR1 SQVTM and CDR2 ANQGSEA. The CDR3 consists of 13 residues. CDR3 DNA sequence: TGCAGCGTTGTTGGGGCTGGGGCCATCGTCCTGACTTTC. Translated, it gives CSVVGAGAIVLTF.

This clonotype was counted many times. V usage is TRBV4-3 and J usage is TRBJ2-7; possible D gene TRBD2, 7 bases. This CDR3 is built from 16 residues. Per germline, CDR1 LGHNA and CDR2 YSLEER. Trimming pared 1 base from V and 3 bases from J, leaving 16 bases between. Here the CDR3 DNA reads TGCGCCAGCAGCCAAGGGGGGGGGGCCCTCTTCTACGAGCAGTACTTC. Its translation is CASSQGGGALFYEQYF.

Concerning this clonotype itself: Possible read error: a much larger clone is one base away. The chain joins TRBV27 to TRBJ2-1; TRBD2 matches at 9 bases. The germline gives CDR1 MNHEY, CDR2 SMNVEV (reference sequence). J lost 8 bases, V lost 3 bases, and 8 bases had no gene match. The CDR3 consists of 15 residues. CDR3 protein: CASSFSGGTSHEQFF. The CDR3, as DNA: TGTGCCAGCAGTTTTAGCGGGGGTACGTCGCATGAGCAGTTCTTC.

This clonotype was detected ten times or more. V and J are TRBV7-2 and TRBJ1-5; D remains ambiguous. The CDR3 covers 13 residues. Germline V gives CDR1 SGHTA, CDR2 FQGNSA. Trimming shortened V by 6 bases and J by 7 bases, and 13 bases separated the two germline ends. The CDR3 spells CASSVGGGQPQHF. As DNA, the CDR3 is TGTGCCAGCAGTGTAGGCGGTGGCCAGCCCCAGCATTTT.

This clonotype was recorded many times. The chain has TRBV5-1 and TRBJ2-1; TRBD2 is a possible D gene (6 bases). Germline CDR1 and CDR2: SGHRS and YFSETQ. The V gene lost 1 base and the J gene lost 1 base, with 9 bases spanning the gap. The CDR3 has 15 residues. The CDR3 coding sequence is TGCGCCAGCAGCTTGTACGGGGGATCCTACAATGAGCAGTTCTTC. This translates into CASSLYGGSYNEQFF.

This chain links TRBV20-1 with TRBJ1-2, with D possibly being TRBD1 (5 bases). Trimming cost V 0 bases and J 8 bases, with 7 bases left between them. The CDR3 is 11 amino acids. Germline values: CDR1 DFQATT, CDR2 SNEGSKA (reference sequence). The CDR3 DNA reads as TGCAGTGCTAGAGAGGGGCCGGGCTACACCTTC. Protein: CSAREGPGYTF.

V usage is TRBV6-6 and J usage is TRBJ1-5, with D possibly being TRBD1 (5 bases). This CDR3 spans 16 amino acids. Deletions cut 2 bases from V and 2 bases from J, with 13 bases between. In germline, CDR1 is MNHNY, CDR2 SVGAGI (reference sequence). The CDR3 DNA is TGTGCCAGCAGTTACGAGGGTAGGGGTGGCAATCAGCCCCAGCATTTT. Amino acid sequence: CASSYEGRGGNQPQHF.

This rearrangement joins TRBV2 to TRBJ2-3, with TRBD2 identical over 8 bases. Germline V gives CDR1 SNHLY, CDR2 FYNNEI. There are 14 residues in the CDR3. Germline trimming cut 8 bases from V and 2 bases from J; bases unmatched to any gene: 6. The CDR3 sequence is CASSGGGYTDTQYF. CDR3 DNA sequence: TGTGCCAGCTCCGGGGGGGGGTACACAGATACGCAGTATTTT. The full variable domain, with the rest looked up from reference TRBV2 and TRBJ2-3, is EPEVTQTPSHQVTQMGQEVILRCVPISNHLYFYWYRQILGQKVEFLVSFYNNEISEKSEIFDDQFSVERPDGSNFTLKIRSTKLEDSAMYFCASSGGGYTDTQYFGPGTRLTVL.

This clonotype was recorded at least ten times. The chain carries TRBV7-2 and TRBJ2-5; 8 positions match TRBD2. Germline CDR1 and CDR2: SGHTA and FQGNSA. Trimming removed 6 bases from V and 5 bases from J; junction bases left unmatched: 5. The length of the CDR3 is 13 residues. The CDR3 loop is CASRLSGVETQYF. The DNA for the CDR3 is TGTGCCAGCAGGCTTAGCGGGGTCGAGACCCAGTACTTC. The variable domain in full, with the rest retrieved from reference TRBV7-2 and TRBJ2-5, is GAGVSQSPSNKVTEKGKDVELRCDPISGHTALYWYRQSLGQGLEFLIYFQGNSAPDKSGLPSDRFSAERTGGSVSTLTIQRTQQEDSAVYLCASRLSGVETQYFGPGTRLLVL.

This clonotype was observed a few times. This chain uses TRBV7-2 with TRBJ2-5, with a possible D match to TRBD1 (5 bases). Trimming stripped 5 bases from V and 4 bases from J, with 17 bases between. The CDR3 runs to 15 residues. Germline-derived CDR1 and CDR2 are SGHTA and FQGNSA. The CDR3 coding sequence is TGTGCCAGCAGCGAAACCAGGGAAAGGTTAGAGACCCAGTACTTC. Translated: CASSETRERLETQYF.

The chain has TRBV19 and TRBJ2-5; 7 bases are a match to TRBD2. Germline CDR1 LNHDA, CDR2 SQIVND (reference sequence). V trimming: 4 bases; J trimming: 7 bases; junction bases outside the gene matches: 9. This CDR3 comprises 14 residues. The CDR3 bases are TGTGCCAGTAGTAGCGGGAGCCACCCGGGGACCCAGTACTTC. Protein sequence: CASSSGSHPGTQYF.

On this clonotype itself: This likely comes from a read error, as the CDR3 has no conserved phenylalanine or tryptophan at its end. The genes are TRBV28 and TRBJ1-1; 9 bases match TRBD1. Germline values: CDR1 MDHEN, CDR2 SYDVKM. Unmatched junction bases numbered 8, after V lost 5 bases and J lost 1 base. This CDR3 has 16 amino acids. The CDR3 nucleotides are TGTGCCAGCAGTGTAAACAGGGGGCCGAGGAACACTGAAGCTTTCCTT. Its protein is CASSVNRGPRNTEAFL.

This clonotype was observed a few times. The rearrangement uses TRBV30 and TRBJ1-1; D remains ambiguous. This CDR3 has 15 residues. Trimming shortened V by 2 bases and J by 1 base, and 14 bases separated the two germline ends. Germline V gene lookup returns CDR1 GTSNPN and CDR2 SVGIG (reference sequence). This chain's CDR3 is CAWSNKAPRNTEAFF. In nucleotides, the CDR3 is TGTGCCTGGAGTAACAAAGCTCCGAGGAACACTGAAGCTTTCTTT.

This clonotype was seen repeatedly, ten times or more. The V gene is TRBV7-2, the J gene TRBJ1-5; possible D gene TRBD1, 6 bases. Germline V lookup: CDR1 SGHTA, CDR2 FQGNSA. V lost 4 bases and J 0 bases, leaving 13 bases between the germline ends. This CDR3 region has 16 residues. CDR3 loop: CASSYTGSYSNQPQHF. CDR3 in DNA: TGTGCCAGCAGCTATACAGGGTCGTATAGCAATCAGCCCCAGCATTTT.

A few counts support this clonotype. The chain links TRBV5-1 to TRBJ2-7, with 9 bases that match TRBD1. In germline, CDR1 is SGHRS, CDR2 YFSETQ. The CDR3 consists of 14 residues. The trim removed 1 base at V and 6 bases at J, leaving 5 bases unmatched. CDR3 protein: CASSLTGGQGEQYF. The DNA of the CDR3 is TGCGCCAGCAGCTTGACAGGGGGCCAAGGCGAGCAGTACTTC.

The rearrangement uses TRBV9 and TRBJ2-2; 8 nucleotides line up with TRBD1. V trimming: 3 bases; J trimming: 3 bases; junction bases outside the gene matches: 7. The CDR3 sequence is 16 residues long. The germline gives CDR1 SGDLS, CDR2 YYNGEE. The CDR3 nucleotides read TGTGCCAGCAGCGACAGGGGGAGCGTGGACACCGGGGAGCTGTTTTTT. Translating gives CASSDRGSVDTGELFF.

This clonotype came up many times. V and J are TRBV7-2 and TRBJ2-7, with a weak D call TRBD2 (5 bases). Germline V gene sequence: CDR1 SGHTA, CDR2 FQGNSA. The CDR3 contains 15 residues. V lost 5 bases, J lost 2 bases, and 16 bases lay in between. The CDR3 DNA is TGTGCCAGCAGCGGAGGAGTCGGGGAAGCCTACGAGCAGTACTTC. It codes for CASSGGVGEAYEQYF.

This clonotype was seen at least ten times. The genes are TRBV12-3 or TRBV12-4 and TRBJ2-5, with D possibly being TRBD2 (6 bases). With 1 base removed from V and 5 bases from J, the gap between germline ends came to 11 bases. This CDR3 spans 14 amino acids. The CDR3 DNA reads TGTGCCAGCAGTTTAGGGGCGGGGATGGAGACCCAGTACTTC. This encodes CASSLGAGMETQYF.